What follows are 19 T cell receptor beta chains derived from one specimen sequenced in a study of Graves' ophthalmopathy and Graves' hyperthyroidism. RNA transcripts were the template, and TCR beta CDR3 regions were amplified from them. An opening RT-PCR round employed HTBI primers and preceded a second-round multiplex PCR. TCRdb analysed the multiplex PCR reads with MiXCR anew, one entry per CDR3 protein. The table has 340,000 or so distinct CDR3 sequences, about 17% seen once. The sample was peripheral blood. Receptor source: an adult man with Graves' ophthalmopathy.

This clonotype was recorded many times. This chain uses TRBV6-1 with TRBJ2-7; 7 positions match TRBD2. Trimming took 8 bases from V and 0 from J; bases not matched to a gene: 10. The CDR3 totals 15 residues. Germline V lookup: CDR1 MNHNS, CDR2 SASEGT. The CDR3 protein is CASGHPASGSYEQYF. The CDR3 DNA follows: TGTGCCAGCGGACATCCGGCTAGCGGCTCCTACGAGCAGTACTTC.

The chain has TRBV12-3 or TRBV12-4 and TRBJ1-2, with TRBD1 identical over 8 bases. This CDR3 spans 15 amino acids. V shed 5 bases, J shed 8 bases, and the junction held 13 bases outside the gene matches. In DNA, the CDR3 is TGTGCCAGCAGTAGAGCCGGGACAGGTGGAGGAGGCTACACCTTC. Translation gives CASSRAGTGGGGYTF.

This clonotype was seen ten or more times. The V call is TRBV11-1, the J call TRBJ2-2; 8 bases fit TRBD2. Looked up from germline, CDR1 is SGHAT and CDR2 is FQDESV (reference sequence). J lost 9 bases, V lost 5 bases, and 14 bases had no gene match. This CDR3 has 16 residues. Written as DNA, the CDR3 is TGTGCCAGCAGCCCCCACGGAACGGGAGGGCCTTGGGAGCTGTTTTTT. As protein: CASSPHGTGGPWELFF.

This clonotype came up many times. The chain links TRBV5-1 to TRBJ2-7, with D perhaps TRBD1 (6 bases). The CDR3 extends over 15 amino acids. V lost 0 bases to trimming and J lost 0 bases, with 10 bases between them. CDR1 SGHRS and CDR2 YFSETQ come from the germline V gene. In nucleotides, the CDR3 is TGCGCCAGCAGCTTGGCAGGGGTTCCCTCCTACGAGCAGTACTTC. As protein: CASSLAGVPSYEQYF. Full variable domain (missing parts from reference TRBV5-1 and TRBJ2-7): KAGVTQTPRYLIKTRGQQVTLSCSPISGHRSVSWYQQTPGQGLQFLFEYFSETQRNKGNFPGRFSGRQFSNSRSEMNVSTLELGDSALYLCASSLAGVPSYEQYFGPGTRLTVT.

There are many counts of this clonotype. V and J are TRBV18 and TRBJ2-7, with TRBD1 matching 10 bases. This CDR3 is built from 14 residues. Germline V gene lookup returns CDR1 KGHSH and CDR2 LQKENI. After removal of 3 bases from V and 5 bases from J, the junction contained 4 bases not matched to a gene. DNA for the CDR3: TGTGCCAGCTCACCGGACAGGGGGGGCGACGAGCAGTACTTC. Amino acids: CASSPDRGGDEQYF.

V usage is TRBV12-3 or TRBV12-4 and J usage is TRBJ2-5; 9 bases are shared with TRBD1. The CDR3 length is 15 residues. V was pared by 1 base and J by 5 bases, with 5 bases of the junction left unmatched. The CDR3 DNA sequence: TGTGCCAGCAGTTTAGGACAGGGGGTGTTGGAGACCCAGTACTTC. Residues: CASSLGQGVLETQYF.

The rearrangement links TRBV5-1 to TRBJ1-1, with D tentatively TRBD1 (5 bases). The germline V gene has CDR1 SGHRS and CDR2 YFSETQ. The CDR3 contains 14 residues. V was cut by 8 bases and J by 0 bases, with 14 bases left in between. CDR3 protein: CASKGLTLNTEAFF. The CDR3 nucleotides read TGCGCCAGTAAGGGACTCACACTGAACACTGAAGCTTTCTTT.

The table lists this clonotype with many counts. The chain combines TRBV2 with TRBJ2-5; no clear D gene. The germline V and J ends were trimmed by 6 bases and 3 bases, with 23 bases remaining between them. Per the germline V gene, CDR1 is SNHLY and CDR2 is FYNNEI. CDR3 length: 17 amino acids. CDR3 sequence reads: CASSPREVMKKKETQYF. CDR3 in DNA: TGTGCCAGCAGCCCGAGAGAGGTTATGAAGAAGAAAGAGACCCAGTACTTC.

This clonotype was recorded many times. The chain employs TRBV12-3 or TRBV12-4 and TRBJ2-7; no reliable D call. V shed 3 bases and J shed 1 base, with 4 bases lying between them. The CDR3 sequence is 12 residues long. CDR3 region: CASSFASYEQYF. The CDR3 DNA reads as TGTGCCAGCAGTTTTGCATCCTACGAGCAGTACTTC.

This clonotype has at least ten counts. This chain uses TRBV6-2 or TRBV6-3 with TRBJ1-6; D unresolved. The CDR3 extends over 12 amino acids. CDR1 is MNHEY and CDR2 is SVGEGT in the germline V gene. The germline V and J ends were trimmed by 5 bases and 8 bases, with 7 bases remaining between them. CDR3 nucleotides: TGTGCCAGCAGTCCGTCTGATTCACCCCTCCACTTT. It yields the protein CASSPSDSPLHF.

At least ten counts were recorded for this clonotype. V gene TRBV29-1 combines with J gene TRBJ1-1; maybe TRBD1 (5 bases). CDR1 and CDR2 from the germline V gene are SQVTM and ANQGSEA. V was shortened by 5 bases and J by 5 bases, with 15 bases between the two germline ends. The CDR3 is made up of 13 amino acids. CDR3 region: CSVPQGKGTEAFF. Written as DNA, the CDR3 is TGCAGCGTTCCCCAGGGAAAGGGTACTGAAGCTTTCTTT.

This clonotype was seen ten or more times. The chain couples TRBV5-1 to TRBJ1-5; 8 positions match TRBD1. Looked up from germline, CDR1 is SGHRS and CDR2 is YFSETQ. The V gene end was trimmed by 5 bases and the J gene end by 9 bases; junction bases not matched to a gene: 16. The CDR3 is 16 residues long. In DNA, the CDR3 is TGCGCCAGCAGGAGACCCTCCGGGACAGGCTGGGGGCCCCAGCATTTT. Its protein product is CASRRPSGTGWGPQHF.

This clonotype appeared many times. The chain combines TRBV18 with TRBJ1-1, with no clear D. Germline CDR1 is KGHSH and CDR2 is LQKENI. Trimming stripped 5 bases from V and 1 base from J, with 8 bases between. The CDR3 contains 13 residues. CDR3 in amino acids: CASSGLQNTEAFF. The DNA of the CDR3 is TGTGCCAGCTCAGGATTACAGAACACTGAAGCTTTCTTT.

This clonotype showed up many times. In DNA, the CDR3 is TGCGCCAGCAGCAACCAAGTTAATTCACCCCTCCACTTT. Residues: CASSNQVNSPLHF. The chain uses TRBV5-1 and TRBJ1-6; D is unclear. This CDR3 is built from 13 residues. The ends were cut back, 4 bases at V and 6 bases at J, with 8 bases in the middle. Germline loops: CDR1 SGHRS, CDR2 YFSETQ.

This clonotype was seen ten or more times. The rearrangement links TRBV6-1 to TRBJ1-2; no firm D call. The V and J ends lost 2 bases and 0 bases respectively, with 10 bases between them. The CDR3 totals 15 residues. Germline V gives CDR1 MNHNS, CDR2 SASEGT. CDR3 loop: CASSEWSAANYGYTF. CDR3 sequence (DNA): TGTGCCAGCAGTGAATGGTCAGCCGCTAACTATGGCTACACCTTC.

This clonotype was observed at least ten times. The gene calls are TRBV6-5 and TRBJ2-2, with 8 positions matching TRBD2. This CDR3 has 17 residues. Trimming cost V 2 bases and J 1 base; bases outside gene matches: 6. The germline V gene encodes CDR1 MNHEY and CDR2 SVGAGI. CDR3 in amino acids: CASSYQAGVGNTGELFF. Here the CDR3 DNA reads TGTGCCAGCAGTTACCAAGCGGGAGTCGGGAACACCGGGGAGCTGTTTTTT.

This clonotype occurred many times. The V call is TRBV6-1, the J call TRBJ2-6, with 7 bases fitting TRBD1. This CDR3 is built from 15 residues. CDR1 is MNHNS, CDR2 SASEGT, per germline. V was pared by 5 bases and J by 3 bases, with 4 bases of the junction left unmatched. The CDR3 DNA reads TGTGCCAGCAGTCCAGACAGGGTTGGGGCCAACGTCCTGACTTTC. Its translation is CASSPDRVGANVLTF.

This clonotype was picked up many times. The CDR3 reads CASSNGDWETQYF. The CDR3 DNA reads as TGCGCCAGCAGCAACGGGGACTGGGAGACCCAGTACTTC. V gene TRBV5-1 combines with J gene TRBJ2-5; TRBD2 is a possible D gene (6 bases). CDR3 size: 13 residues. Trimming left V 4 bases short and J 5 bases short, with 12 bases between. CDR1 and CDR2 (germline): SGHRS, YFSETQ.

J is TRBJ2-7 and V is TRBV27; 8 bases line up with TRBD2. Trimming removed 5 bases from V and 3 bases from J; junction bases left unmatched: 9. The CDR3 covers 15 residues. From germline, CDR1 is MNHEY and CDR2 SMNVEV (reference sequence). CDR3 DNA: TGTGCCAGCAGTGTCTTAGCGGGACGGCACTACGAGCAGTACTTC. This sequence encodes CASSVLAGRHYEQYF.